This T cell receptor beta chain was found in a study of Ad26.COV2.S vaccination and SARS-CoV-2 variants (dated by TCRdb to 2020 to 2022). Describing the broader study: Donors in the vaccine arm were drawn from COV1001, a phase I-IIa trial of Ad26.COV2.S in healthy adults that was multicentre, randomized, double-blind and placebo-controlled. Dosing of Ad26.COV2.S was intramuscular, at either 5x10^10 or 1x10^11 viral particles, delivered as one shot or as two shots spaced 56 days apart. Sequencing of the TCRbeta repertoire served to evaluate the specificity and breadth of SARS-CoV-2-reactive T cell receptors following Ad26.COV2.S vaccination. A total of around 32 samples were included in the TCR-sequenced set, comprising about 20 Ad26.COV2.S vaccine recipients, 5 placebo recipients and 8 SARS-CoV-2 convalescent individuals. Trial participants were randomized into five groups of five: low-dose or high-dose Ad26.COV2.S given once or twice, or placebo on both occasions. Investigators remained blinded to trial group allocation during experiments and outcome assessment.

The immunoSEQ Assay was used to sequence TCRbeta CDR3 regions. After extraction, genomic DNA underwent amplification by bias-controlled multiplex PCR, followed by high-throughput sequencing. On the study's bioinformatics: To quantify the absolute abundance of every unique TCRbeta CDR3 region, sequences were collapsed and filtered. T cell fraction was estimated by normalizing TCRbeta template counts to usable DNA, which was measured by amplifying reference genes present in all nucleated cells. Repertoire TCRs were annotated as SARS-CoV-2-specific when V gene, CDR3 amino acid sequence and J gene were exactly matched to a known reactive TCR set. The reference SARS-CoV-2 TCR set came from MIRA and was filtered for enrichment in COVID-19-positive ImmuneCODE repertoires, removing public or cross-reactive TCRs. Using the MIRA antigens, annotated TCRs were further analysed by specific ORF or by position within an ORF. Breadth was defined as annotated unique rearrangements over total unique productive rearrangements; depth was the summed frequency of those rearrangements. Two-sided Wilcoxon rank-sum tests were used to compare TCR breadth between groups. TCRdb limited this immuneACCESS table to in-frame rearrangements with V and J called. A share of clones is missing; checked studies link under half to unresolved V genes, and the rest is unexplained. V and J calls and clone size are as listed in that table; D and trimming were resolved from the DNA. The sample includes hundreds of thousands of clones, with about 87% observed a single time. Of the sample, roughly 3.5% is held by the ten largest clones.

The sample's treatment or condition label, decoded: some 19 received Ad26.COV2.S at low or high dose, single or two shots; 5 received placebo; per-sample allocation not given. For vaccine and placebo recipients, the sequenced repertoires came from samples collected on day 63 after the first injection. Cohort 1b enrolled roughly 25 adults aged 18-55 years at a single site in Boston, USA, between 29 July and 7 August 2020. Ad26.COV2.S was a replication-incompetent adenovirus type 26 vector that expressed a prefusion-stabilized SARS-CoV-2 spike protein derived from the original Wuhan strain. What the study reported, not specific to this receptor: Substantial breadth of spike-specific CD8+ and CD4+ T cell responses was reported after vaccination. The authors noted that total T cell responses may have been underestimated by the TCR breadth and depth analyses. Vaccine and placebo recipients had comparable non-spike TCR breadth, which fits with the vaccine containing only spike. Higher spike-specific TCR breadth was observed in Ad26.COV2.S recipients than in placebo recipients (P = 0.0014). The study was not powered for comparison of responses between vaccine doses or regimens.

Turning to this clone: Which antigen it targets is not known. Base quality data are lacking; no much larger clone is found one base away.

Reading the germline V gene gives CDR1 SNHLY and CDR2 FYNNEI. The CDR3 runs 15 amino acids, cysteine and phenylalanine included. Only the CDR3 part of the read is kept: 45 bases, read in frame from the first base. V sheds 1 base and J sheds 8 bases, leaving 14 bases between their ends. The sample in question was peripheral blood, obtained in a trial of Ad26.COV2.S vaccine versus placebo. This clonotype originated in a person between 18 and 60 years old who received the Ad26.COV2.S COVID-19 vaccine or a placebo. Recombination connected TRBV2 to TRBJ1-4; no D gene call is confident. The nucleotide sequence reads TGTGCCAGCAGTGAAGTAGGCTCAGGTTGGGAAAAACTGTTTTTT. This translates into CASSEVGSGWEKLFF. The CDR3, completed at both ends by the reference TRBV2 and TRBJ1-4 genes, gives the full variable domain EPEVTQTPSHQVTQMGQEVILRCVPISNHLYFYWYRQILGQKVEFLVSFYNNEISEKSEIFDDQFSVERPDGSNFTLKIRSTKLEDSAMYFCASSEVGSGWEKLFFGSGTQLSVL.